This T cell receptor (beta chain) was documented in a study of cytomegalovirus exposure and HLA in healthy donors (dated by TCRdb to 2016 to 2017). With regard to the full study: The roughly 700 repertoires of the first cohort and the roughly 120 validation repertoires were produced on the same platform, according to a later analysis. The study was designed to test whether signatures of past pathogen exposure could be identified by cataloging public T cell receptors. Along with the approximately 650-subject first cohort, a separate validation cohort of approximately 110 different subjects was used. To predict cytomegalovirus infection status, the study combined high-throughput TCR immunosequencing, statistical association of individual TCRs with disease status, and machine learning.

Of note for this clone: Its antigen is unknown. Base qualities are not at hand, and no much larger clone is one base apart.

The library came from the immunoSEQ multiplex PCR assay. Regarding the original processing steps: A statistical classification framework was built to diagnose cytomegalovirus status from the catalog of TCR beta chain sequences. TCRdb holds this immuneACCESS table with in-frame rearrangements only. Some clones are missing; in checked studies, unresolved V genes explain under half, and the rest has no known cause. D and trimming come from the DNA, and the V and J calls and clone size come from that table. Recorded for this sample are roughly 300,000 clones; roughly 89% of them occurred a single time. The ten largest clones capture about 0.8% of the sample. Separate from the roughly 650-subject first cohort, the validation cohort of over 90 subjects was the group to which the donors belonged. The CDR3 goes from the cysteine to the phenylalanine over 15 residues. Only the CDR3 region is kept as DNA, spanning 45 bases read in frame from base 1. Sequences LGHNT (CDR1) and FRNRAP (CDR2) are obtained from the germline V gene. The germline V end is reduced by 6 bases and the J end by 4 bases; junction bases left unmatched: 6.

Broader findings and caveats from the paper: Cytomegalovirus status was reported to be diagnosed by the classifier with high specificity and sensitivity in both the original and validation cohorts. In vitro tests confirmed that three of the cytomegalovirus-associated TCR beta chains recognize cytomegalovirus antigens. A total of roughly 160 TCR beta chains were listed by the study as associated with cytomegalovirus. The authors suggested that the approach could potentially be generalized to other disease states and immunological phenotypes. Subsequent analysis determined that TCRs grouped into clusters in the first cohort also showed a tendency toward co-occurrence across the roughly 110 validation repertoires, and 85% to 95% of cluster scores exceeded 0. All 130 or so repertoires were used to score co-occurrence in the validation cohort in a later analysis, because that analysis had no HLA typing for the cohort. While some public TCRs were present in many individuals, most TCR sequences turned up only very rarely across donors.

The clonotype was recovered from a woman younger than 30 in good health and CMV-seronegative. Sequencing was carried out using PBMCs. The chain joins TRBV12-5 to TRBJ2-1, with 10 bases in between that match TRBD2. The DNA sequence is as follows: TGTGCTAGTGGCCCCGGGACTAGCGCGTACAATGAGCAGTTCTTC. Its protein product is CASGPGTSAYNEQFF.